This TCR beta chain stems from a study of OX40 agonist ivuxolimab in advanced cancers. As regards this clone: The antigen remains unidentified.

Study observations and caveats: Doses of 0.1 to 3.0 mg/kg were accompanied by clonal expansion of CD4+ and CD8+ blood T cells by week 6. Fewer expanded clones were found on average in CD4+ than in CD8+ T cells.

V was trimmed by 3 bases and J by 3 bases, leaving 15 bases between them. This CDR3 comprises 16 residues. Germline V gene lookup returns CDR1 MNHNS and CDR2 SASEGT. Prior autoimmune disease or systemic immunosuppression barred patients. Data came from immunoSEQ multiplex PCR; TCRdb stores just in-frame clones and leaves some out. This sample has 25,000 to 35,000 clones; more than 75% occur once, and the top ten carry 12%. Sequenced material: CD4+ or CD8+ T cells sorted from blood, taken in a trial of the OX40 agonist ivuxolimab. The receptor was isolated from an adult with an advanced solid tumor such as melanoma, head and neck, liver or kidney cancer. The J gene is TRBJ1-5, the V gene TRBV6-1, with D tentatively TRBD1 (5 bases). CDR3 nucleotide sequence: TGTGCCAGCAGTGAGGGACGAGGGGCCTTCAATCAGCCCCAGCATTTT. Translation gives CASSEGRGAFNQPQHF.